These 20 T cell receptor beta chains were sequenced from one sample in a study of blood T cells in healthy people across ages. A second PCR, run for about 7 to 11 cycles, used a sample-barcoded 5' primer plus a J-beta primer mix. Each CDR3 protein is one row after TCRdb ran MiXCR on the 5' RACE reads. This repertoire shows approximately 700,000 distinct CDR3 sequences, around 32% found once; its top ten account for roughly 14%. The specimen was blood. These receptors came from an elderly woman in good health.

The chain has TRBV20-1 and TRBJ2-1, with TRBD2 matching 8 bases. Per the germline V gene, CDR1 is DFQATT and CDR2 is SNEGSKA (reference sequence). This CDR3 spans 13 amino acids. Unmatched junction bases numbered 9, after V lost 8 bases and J lost 6 bases. The CDR3 region is CSTTGGLSNEQFF. CDR3 coding DNA: TGCAGTACTACGGGGGGGCTTTCCAATGAGCAGTTCTTC.

This clonotype showed up many times. CDR3 sequence (DNA): TGTGCCAGCAGCCAAGCGCGGGGGAGCGAGCAGTACTTC. The encoded protein is CASSQARGSEQYF. This chain joins TRBV14 and TRBJ2-7; 7 nucleotides match TRBD2. The CDR3 spans 13 residues. Germline trimming cut 1 base from V and 6 bases from J; bases unmatched to any gene: 3. CDR1 and CDR2 from the germline V gene are SGHDN and FVKESK.

This clonotype was counted at least ten times. The chain recombines TRBV20-1 with TRBJ2-5; 7 nucleotides line up with TRBD1. The V gene end was trimmed by 4 bases and the J gene end by 1 base; junction bases not matched to a gene: 3. The CDR3 is 13 residues long. CDR1 is DFQATT, CDR2 SNEGSKA, per germline (reference sequence). The CDR3: CSAKGQPQETQYF. CDR3 sequence (DNA): TGCAGTGCTAAGGGACAGCCCCAAGAGACCCAGTACTTC.

This clonotype was counted many times. CDR3 sequence (DNA): TGTGCCAGCAGTGAACCCGGACAGTTACTGTATACGCAGTATTTT. It encodes CASSEPGQLLYTQYF. The chain is built from TRBV2 and TRBJ2-3; the D gene is possibly TRBD1 (6 bases). V was cut by 2 bases and J by 7 bases, with 16 bases left in between. Germline V CDR1 and CDR2: SNHLY, FYNNEI. CDR3 size: 15 residues.

Remarks on this clonotype: This may come from a read error, since a much larger clone is one base off. This chain joins TRBV20-1 and TRBJ2-1; possibly TRBD1 or TRBD2 for D (5 bases each). Looked up from germline, CDR1 is DFQATT and CDR2 is SNEGSKA (reference sequence). V shed 6 bases and J shed 10 bases, with 37 bases lying between them. CDR3 length: 19 residues. Here the CDR3 reads CSARSGQISAPLDLYEQFF. CDR3 sequence (DNA): TGCAGTGCCAGAAGCGGACAAATAAGCGCCCCCTTGGACCTTTACGAGCAGTTCTTC.

This clonotype was found once. This may arise from a read error, as a much more abundant clone is one base away. The rearrangement joins TRBV5-1 to TRBJ1-6; the match to TRBD1 covers 10 bases. Germline lookup yields CDR1 SGHRS and CDR2 YFSETQ. V was pared by 0 bases and J by 13 bases, with 4 bases of the junction left unmatched. This CDR3 contains 14 residues. The CDR3 region is CASSLGTGGEPLHF. The CDR3 DNA is TGCGCCAGCAGCTTGGGGACAGGGGGGGAGCCCCTCCACTTT.

This clonotype was picked up many times. The rearrangement joins TRBV9 to TRBJ2-3, with D hard to call. Germline V gene data show CDR1 as SGDLS and CDR2 as YYNGEE. The CDR3 has 14 residues. V shed 1 base and J shed 2 bases, with 8 bases lying between them. CDR3 sequence reads: CASSVKQFTDTQYF. CDR3 in DNA: TGTGCCAGCAGCGTAAAACAGTTCACAGATACGCAGTATTTT. The variable domain in full, completed from reference TRBV9 and TRBJ2-3, reads DSGVTQTPKHLITATGQRVTLRCSPRSGDLSVYWYQQSLDQGLQFLIQYYNGEERAKGNILERFSAQQFPDLHSELNLSSLELGDSALYFCASSVKQFTDTQYFGPGTRLTVL.

The chain employs TRBV6-2 or TRBV6-3 and TRBJ2-1, with 7 bases that match TRBD2. Germline V gene lookup returns CDR1 MNHEY and CDR2 SVGEGT. Unmatched junction bases numbered 5, after V lost 3 bases and J lost 0 bases. The CDR3 length is 16 residues. CDR3 sequence: CASSYGGGSSYNEQFF. DNA of the CDR3: TGTGCCAGCAGTTATGGCGGGGGAAGCTCCTACAATGAGCAGTTCTTC.

This clonotype has at least ten counts. This CDR3 reads CASSEKAGVGPDEQYF. CDR3 DNA sequence: TGTGCCAGCAGCGAAAAAGCGGGGGTAGGGCCCGACGAGCAGTACTTC. The J gene is TRBJ2-7, the V gene TRBV7-2, with 8 bases lining up with TRBD2. The CDR3 is made up of 16 amino acids. V shed 5 bases and J 5 bases; nucleotides not matched to a gene: 14. Germline loops: CDR1 SGHTA, CDR2 FQGNSA.

This clonotype has more than one count but fewer than ten. The V and J genes are TRBV20-1 and TRBJ2-7, with D possibly matching TRBD1 (5 bases). Trimming removed 4 bases at V and 4 bases at J, with 14 bases between. Germline lookup yields CDR1 DFQATT and CDR2 SNEGSKA (reference sequence). The CDR3 length is 13 residues. For the CDR3, the DNA is TGCAGTGCTACCTCTAACAGGTTTTACGAGCAGTACTTC. This encodes CSATSNRFYEQYF.

The CDR3 nucleotides are TGTGCCAGCAGCTTGGAACAGGCTCGTGAGACCCAGTACTTC. Protein product: CASSLEQARETQYF. This rearrangement joins TRBV9 to TRBJ2-5; maybe TRBD1 (5 bases). CDR1 SGDLS and CDR2 YYNGEE come from the germline V gene. The CDR3 is 14 amino acids. V was clipped by 4 bases and J by 5 bases, with 15 bases between them.

This chain's CDR3 is CASSLVRGGRNTEAFF. The CDR3, as DNA: TGTGCCAGCAGTTTAGTTCGTGGGGGCAGGAACACTGAAGCTTTCTTT. The gene calls are TRBV12-3 or TRBV12-4 and TRBJ1-1; possibly TRBD1 for D (6 bases). This CDR3 spans 16 amino acids. The germline V and J ends were trimmed by 1 base and 1 base, with 13 bases remaining between them.

Many counts were recorded for this clonotype. The chain combines TRBV7-9 with TRBJ2-7, with TRBD1 matching 9 bases. This CDR3 has 14 residues. CDR1 SEHNR and CDR2 FQNEAQ come from the germline V gene (reference sequence). Unmatched junction bases numbered 5, after V lost 5 bases and J lost 3 bases. The CDR3 DNA is TGTGCCAGCAGCCCCCCGGGACAGGGCTACGAGCAGTACTTC. It yields the protein CASSPPGQGYEQYF.

The rearrangement uses TRBV7-9 and TRBJ1-1, with D perhaps matching TRBD1 (6 bases). The germline V and J ends were trimmed by 5 bases and 1 base, with 17 bases remaining between them. Germline CDR1 SEHNR, CDR2 FQNEAQ (reference sequence). This CDR3 region has 16 residues. The CDR3 DNA sequence: TGTGCCAGCAGCCCAGACAGGCTTGGGACGAACACTGAAGCTTTCTTT. Translating it yields CASSPDRLGTNTEAFF. The full variable domain, completed using reference TRBV7-9 and TRBJ1-1, is DTGVSQNPRHKITKRGQNVTFRCDPISEHNRLYWYRQTLGQGPEFLTYFQNEAQLEKSRLLSDRFSAERPKGSFSTLEIQRTEQGDSAMYLCASSPDRLGTNTEAFFGQGTRLTVV.

Regarding this clonotype: This may be a read error: a much more frequent sequence differs by one nucleotide. The chain is built from TRBV7-2 and TRBJ2-2, with 7 bases lining up with TRBD1. Germline V CDR1 and CDR2: SGHTA, FQGNSA. J lost 7 bases, V lost 4 bases, and 15 bases had no gene match. This CDR3 is built from 17 residues. The CDR3, as DNA: TGTGCCAGCAGCTCGCAGACAGGGAAATTTGGTGGCGGGGAGCTGTTTTTT. Its protein is CASSSQTGKFGGGELFF.

The sample holds a few counts of this clonotype. A much larger clonotype is one base distant, so this may be a read error. The CDR3 nucleotides are TGTGCCAGCAGCCCACCTAGCGGGGGGAACAATGGGCAGTTCTTC. It translates to CASSPPSGGNNGQFF. The V call is TRBV3-1, the J call TRBJ2-1, with 11 bases lining up with TRBD2. The CDR3 consists of 15 residues. The germline CDR1 and CDR2 sequences are LGHDT and YNNKEL (reference sequence).

This clonotype has a count of ten or more. The chain joins TRBV20-1 to TRBJ2-5; TRBD2 matches 8 bases. The CDR3 sequence is 15 residues long. Germline V gene lookup returns CDR1 DFQATT and CDR2 SNEGSKA (reference sequence). J lost 5 bases, V lost 6 bases, and 14 bases had no gene match. The CDR3 sequence: CSAAPPRGGLETQYF. Written as DNA, the CDR3 is TGCAGTGCCGCACCCCCCCGGGGGGGTTTGGAGACCCAGTACTTC.

This clonotype has at least ten counts. The chain recombines TRBV11-2 with TRBJ2-5; 8 bases line up with TRBD2. Per the germline V gene, CDR1 is SGHAT and CDR2 is FQNNGV. The CDR3 has 13 amino acids. V lost 5 bases, J lost 5 bases, and 4 bases stayed unmatched. CDR3 in DNA: TGTGCCAGCAGCACTCTAGCGGGTGAGACCCAGTACTTC. Amino acids: CASSTLAGETQYF.

The chain links TRBV4-1 to TRBJ1-5; D gene ambiguous. This CDR3 spans 13 amino acids. The V and J ends lost 4 bases and 3 bases respectively, with 7 bases between them. The germline CDR1 and CDR2 sequences are MGHRA and YSYEKL. CDR3 region: CASSPTTNQPQHF. In nucleotides, the CDR3 is TGCGCCAGCAGCCCGACCACCAATCAGCCCCAGCATTTT.

This clonotype turned up a few times. The chain joins TRBV29-1 to TRBJ1-4; 8 bases are a match to TRBD1. Germline CDR1 SQVTM, CDR2 ANQGSEA. V lost 1 base and J lost 6; bases outside the gene matches: 10. The CDR3 has 16 amino acids. DNA of the CDR3: TGCAGCGTTGAAGCAGGGTGGACAGGGCGGGATGAAAAACTGTTTTTT. Translated: CSVEAGWTGRDEKLFF.